This T cell receptor beta chain emerged from a study of shared clonotypes between healthy human individuals. This clone was seen only a few times. The CDR3 spans 15 residues. The V gene's germline CDR1 is SGDLS and CDR2 YYNGEE. Trimming cost V 0 bases and J 3 bases; bases outside gene matches: 3. Positive CCR7 selection of CD45RO-negative cells yielded the naive CD8 cells, and terminally differentiated effector memory CD45RA+ cells were excluded. The method was immunoSEQ multiplex PCR; TCRdb's version includes in-frame clones alone and lacks a portion of them. The sample carries some 2.1 million clones, around 96% recorded once.

The chain recombines TRBV9 with TRBJ1-2; TRBD1 matches at 9 bases. Sequenced input: naive CD8+ T cells sorted from blood. This sequence was found in a man between 18 and 29 years old in good health. The CDR3 sequence: CASSVVGQGHYGYTF. DNA of the CDR3: TGTGCCAGCAGCGTAGTAGGACAGGGGCACTATGGCTACACCTTC.